What follows are 9 T cell receptor beta chains derived from one specimen sequenced in a study of blood T cell repertoires in COVID-19. Libraries were prepared by immunoSEQ multiplex PCR; TCRdb keeps only in-frame clonotypes and omits some of them. The sample holds 200,000 to 300,000 clones, roughly 87% seen once. The material sequenced was peripheral blood. All receptors derive from a human donor in a cohort sampled during active COVID-19.

This clone was counted once. The chain links TRBV28 to TRBJ2-7; 9 nucleotides agree with TRBD1. Germline V gene lookup returns CDR1 MDHEN and CDR2 SYDVKM. V lost 5 bases and J lost 2; bases outside the gene matches: 13. CDR3 length: 17 amino acids. This chain's CDR3 is CASSDTRDRELTYEQYF. As DNA, the CDR3 is TGTGCCAGCAGTGACACGCGGGACAGGGAGTTAACCTACGAGCAGTACTTC.

The rearrangement uses TRBV11-3 and TRBJ1-1, with D possibly TRBD1 on 5 matching bases. CDR3 length: 13 residues. In germline, CDR1 is SGHNT, CDR2 YENEEA. Between the trimmed V and J ends, which lost 2 bases and 7 bases, there was a span of 11 bases. The chain's CDR3 is CASSLSDGGEAFF. The CDR3 DNA reads as TGTGCCAGCAGCTTAAGTGACGGGGGTGAAGCTTTCTTT.

A few counts support this clone. The chain recombines TRBV12-5 with TRBJ1-1, with 8 bases fitting TRBD1. CDR1 and CDR2 (germline): LGHNT, FRNRAP. The CDR3 has 14 residues. With 5 bases clipped from V and 4 bases from J, the junction kept 6 bases outside the gene matches. CDR3 loop: CASGIGQGATEAFF. The CDR3 coding sequence is TGTGCTAGTGGTATTGGACAGGGCGCCACTGAAGCTTTCTTT. Supplemented by reference TRBV12-5 and TRBJ1-1, the full variable domain reads DARVTQTPRHKVTEMGQEVTMRCQPILGHNTVFWYRQTMMQGLELLAYFRNRAPLDDSGMPKDRFSAEMPDATLATLKIQPSEPRDSAVYFCASGIGQGATEAFFGQGTRLTVV.

The chain has TRBV7-9 and TRBJ2-1; unclear D gene. V was shortened by 5 bases and J by 0 bases, with 14 bases between the two germline ends. This CDR3 is 16 amino acids long. Germline CDR1 is SEHNR and CDR2 is FQNEAQ (reference sequence). The CDR3 sequence: CASSPTARSSYNEQFF. CDR3 DNA: TGTGCCAGCAGCCCGACCGCTAGGAGCTCCTACAATGAGCAGTTCTTC.

The chain is built from TRBV28 and TRBJ2-3; D unresolved. The V and J ends lost 4 bases and 2 bases respectively, with 7 bases between them. CDR1 is MDHEN, CDR2 SYDVKM, per germline. The CDR3 sequence is 13 residues long. DNA for the CDR3: TGTGCCAGCAGTTCCCCATCCACAGATACGCAGTATTTT. As protein: CASSSPSTDTQYF.

V gene TRBV4-3 combines with J gene TRBJ2-5, with 7 bases aligning to TRBD2. There are 14 residues in the CDR3. The junction had 3 bases not matched to a gene; V was cut back by 1 base and J by 4 bases. The germline CDR1 and CDR2 sequences are LGHNA and YSLEER. DNA of the CDR3: TGCGCCAGCAGCCAAGGTCTAGCGGCAGAGACCCAGTACTTC. Encoded protein: CASSQGLAAETQYF.

CDR3 loop: CASSGEGQALGETQYF. The DNA of the CDR3 is TGTGCCAGCAGCGGAGAGGGACAGGCCCTCGGGGAGACCCAGTACTTC. V gene TRBV5-4 combines with J gene TRBJ2-5; the match to TRBD1 covers 8 bases. The CDR3 loop spans 16 amino acids. Losses at the gene ends were 4 bases for V and 5 bases for J; bases not matched to a gene: 13. CDR1 and CDR2 from the germline V gene are SGHNT and YYREEE (reference sequence).

The chain carries TRBV4-1 and TRBJ2-7, with a possible D match to TRBD2 (5 bases). V was pared by 1 base and J by 4 bases, with 11 bases between. The CDR3 covers 14 residues. CDR1 MGHRA and CDR2 YSYEKL come from the germline V gene. The CDR3 protein is CASSQVGGRYEQYF. The CDR3 region has the DNA TGCGCCAGCAGCCAAGTCGGAGGCCGATACGAGCAGTACTTC.

The genes are TRBV7-6 and TRBJ1-5, with 8 bases matching TRBD1. With 5 bases clipped from V and 3 bases from J, the junction kept 9 bases outside the gene matches. CDR1 is SGHVS, CDR2 FNYEAQ, per germline. This CDR3 is built from 16 residues. The CDR3 DNA is TGTGCCAGCAGCCAGGGGCAGGGGGCCAACAATCAGCCCCAGCATTTT. Amino acids: CASSQGQGANNQPQHF. The whole variable domain, filled in from reference TRBV7-6 and TRBJ1-5, reads GAGVSQSPRYKVTKRGQDVALRCDPISGHVSLYWYRQALGQGPEFLTYFNYEAQQDKSGLPNDRFSAERPEGSISTLTIQRTEQRDSAMYRCASSQGQGANNQPQHFGDGTRLSIL.